This TCR beta chain was recovered during a study of blood T cell repertoires in COVID-19. As for the study in general: Nucleic acid was either cDNA or gDNA, and it came from T cells, B-cell-depleted T cells, or PBMCs.

Per the original methods: Estimated nucleated cell counts came from reference gene primer amplification. Method: immunoSEQ multiplex PCR; TCRdb's copy keeps in-frame clones and lacks some. D and trimming come from the DNA, and the V and J calls and clone size come from that table. The sample lists 410,000 or so clones; approximately 90% were seen once. Sample: peripheral blood. This receptor was identified in a woman in her 40s with COVID-19, enrolled during active disease.

This CDR3 reads CSVLDLNGYTF. The CDR3 region has the DNA TGCAGCGTCCTAGACTTAAATGGCTACACCTTC. The V call is TRBV29-1, the J call TRBJ1-2; D gene uncertain. The V end was cut by 6 bases, the J end by 6 bases, with 11 bases between. The CDR3 is 11 amino acids. The germline gives CDR1 SQVTM, CDR2 ANQGSEA. Combining the CDR3 with reference TRBV29-1 and TRBJ1-2 gives the whole variable domain SAVISQKPSRDICQRGTSLTIQCQVDSQVTMMFWYRQQPGQSLTLIATANQGSEATYESGFVIDKFPISRPNLTFSTLTVSNMSPEDSSIYLCSVLDLNGYTFGSGTRLTVV.